The rows below give T cell receptor beta chains drawn from one sample of a study of cytomegalovirus exposure and HLA in healthy donors. The repertoire was sequenced with immunoSEQ multiplex PCR; TCRdb's copy has only in-frame clones and lacks some. Of approximately 160,000 clones in the sample, approximately 84% were seen once. Sample: PBMCs. The receptor set was obtained from a woman between 45 and 60 years old in good health and CMV-seropositive. Both conserved end residues are part of each CDR3. D genes are given only for firm matches. Expanded clones are given a class, and other clones once, few, many or no size at all.

d_call,clone_size,cdr3_length,v_call,j_call,cdr3_nt,cdr3_aa
TRBD2,-,14,TRBV7-2,TRBJ2-7,TGTGCCAGCAGCCACACTAGCGGGGGTGACGAGCAGTACTTC,CASSHTSGGDEQYF
TRBD1,-,13,TRBV6-1,TRBJ1-2,TGTGCCAGCAGGCAGGGGGCGGACTATGGCTACACCTTC,CASRQGADYGYTF
TRBD1,-,14,TRBV30,TRBJ1-2,TGTGCCTGGAGTGCCACCGACAGGGGATTTGGCTACACCTTC,CAWSATDRGFGYTF
TRBD2,-,17,TRBV4-3,TRBJ2-7,TGCGCCAGCAGCCCCACCCCGGGACTAGCGGGACCGGGCGAGCAGTACTTC,CASSPTPGLAGPGEQYF
TRBD1,-,14,TRBV19,TRBJ1-4,TGTGCCAGTAGTACCGACAGGGATGGTGAAAAACTGTTTTTT,CASSTDRDGEKLFF
-,-,12,TRBV18,TRBJ1-1,TGTGCCAGCTCGTTGGCGAACACTGAAGCTTTCTTT,CASSLANTEAFF
-,-,14,TRBV7-8,TRBJ1-1,TGTGCCAGCAGCTTAGGGGAGGGGGGGACTGAAGCTTTCTTT,CASSLGEGGTEAFF
-,-,14,TRBV7-9,TRBJ1-1,TGTGCCAGCAGTTACGAGCTGGGAGTGACTGAAGCTTTCTTT,CASSYELGVTEAFF
-,once,13,TRBV18,TRBJ1-1,TGTGCCAGCTCGACTCGACGAGACACTGAAGCTTTCTTT,CASSTRRDTEAFF
-,-,14,TRBV4-3,TRBJ1-1,TGCGCCAGCAGCCAAGAGTGGAGGAACACTGAAGCTTTCTTT,CASSQEWRNTEAFF
TRBD2,-,15,TRBV7-2,TRBJ2-3,TGTGCCAGCAGCTTTCAGCGGGGGGGAGGAGATACGCAGTATTTT,CASSFQRGGGDTQYF
-,-,15,TRBV14,TRBJ2-2,TGTGCCAGCAGCCAAGCCGGGAGAAACACCGGGGAGCTGTTTTTT,CASSQAGRNTGELFF
TRBD2,-,15,TRBV7-2,TRBJ2-7,TGTGCCAGCAGCCTTGGACGGGGGGGAGCCTACGAGCAGTACTTC,CASSLGRGGAYEQYF
-,few,13,TRBV6-5,TRBJ1-4,TGTGCCAGCAGACCGGGGGTAGTTGAAAAACTGTTTTTT,CASRPGVVEKLFF
-,-,11,TRBV14,TRBJ2-3,TGTGCCAGCAGCCCGGGATATACGCAGTATTTT,CASSPGYTQYF